The entry below describes one T cell receptor (beta chain). As yet, its antigen is unknown. This entry belongs to a study of OX40 agonist ivuxolimab in advanced cancers. About the study: Every 2 weeks, patients got intravenous ivuxolimab at one of six dose levels (0.01-10 mg/kg).

Assay used: immunoSEQ multiplex PCR; TCRdb lists only in-frame clones, some missing. The table shows 90,000 to 100,000 clones, with about 90% occurring only once. Trimming stripped 3 bases from V and 0 bases from J, with 14 bases between. Per the germline V gene, CDR1 is LNHDA and CDR2 is SQIVND (reference sequence). CDR3 length: 16 residues. Study outcomes and limitations: Partial responders dosed at 0.1-3.0 mg/kg displayed clonal expansion ranking among the lowest.

Anyone with autoimmune disease history or systemic immunosuppression was excluded. The clonotype originates from an adult with an advanced solid tumor such as melanoma, head and neck, liver or kidney cancer. This chain joins TRBV19 and TRBJ1-1, with a weak D call TRBD1 (6 bases). This specimen consisted of CD4+ or CD8+ T cells sorted from blood, obtained in a trial of the OX40 agonist ivuxolimab. CDR3 in DNA: TGTGCCAGTAGTATGCCCCCTCAGGGGCTGAACACTGAAGCTTTCTTT. This codes for CASSMPPQGLNTEAFF.